The 30 T cell receptor beta chains below were found in one sample sequenced in a study of cytomegalovirus exposure and HLA in healthy donors. The PCR ran on 60 Vbeta and 13 Jbeta primers. Generated by immunoSEQ multiplex PCR, the TCRdb table keeps only in-frame clones and is missing some. The sample consists of 120,000 or so clones, 83% of them appearing once. Sequenced material: PBMCs. The receptors stem from a woman aged 40 to 50 in good health and CMV-seropositive.

This rearrangement joins TRBV10-3 to TRBJ2-2; D may be TRBD2 (5 bases). The CDR3 extends over 16 amino acids. Germline lookup yields CDR1 ENHRY and CDR2 SYGVKD. V was clipped by 1 base and J by 5 bases, with 14 bases between them. The CDR3 is CAISEYGTRGTGELFF. CDR3 nucleotide sequence: TGTGCCATCAGTGAGTACGGCACAAGAGGGACCGGGGAGCTGTTTTTT.

The chain employs TRBV6-5 and TRBJ2-7; TRBD1 might be the D (5 bases). V lost 5 bases, J lost 3 bases, and 11 bases lay in between. The germline CDR1 and CDR2 sequences are MNHEY and SVGAGI. There are 13 residues in the CDR3. The CDR3 DNA follows: TGTGCCAGCAGTAAGGGGTCGAACTACGAGCAGTACTTC. Protein product: CASSKGSNYEQYF.

The chain combines TRBV29-1 with TRBJ1-2; D is possibly TRBD1 (6 bases). The germline gives CDR1 SQVTM, CDR2 ANQGSEA. CDR3 size: 13 residues. The V end was cut by 6 bases, the J end by 7 bases, with 18 bases between. CDR3 nucleotide sequence: TGCAGCGTGACCACGGGGGGCGCGTTTGGCTACACCTTC. It encodes CSVTTGGAFGYTF.

This chain joins TRBV5-1 and TRBJ1-2, with 11 bases lining up with TRBD1. CDR1 and CDR2 from the germline V gene are SGHRS and YFSETQ. CDR3 length: 16 residues. Trimming removed 4 bases from V and 2 bases from J; junction bases left unmatched: 7. The CDR3 DNA follows: TGCGCCAGCAGCAAGGACAGGGGGCTGCCCAACTATGGCTACACCTTC. Translated: CASSKDRGLPNYGYTF. Looking up the rest from reference TRBV5-1 and TRBJ1-2 gives the full variable domain: KAGVTQTPRYLIKTRGQQVTLSCSPISGHRSVSWYQQTPGQGLQFLFEYFSETQRNKGNFPGRFSGRQFSNSRSEMNVSTLELGDSALYLCASSKDRGLPNYGYTFGSGTRLTVV.

The genes are TRBV18 and TRBJ2-7; 7 bases are shared with TRBD2. With 0 bases clipped from V and 0 bases from J, the junction kept 14 bases outside the gene matches. CDR3 length equals 19 residues. CDR1 KGHSH and CDR2 LQKENI come from the germline V gene. CDR3 sequence: CASSPPVDFGGGPSYEQYF. DNA of the CDR3: TGTGCCAGCTCACCACCGGTAGATTTCGGGGGAGGGCCCTCCTACGAGCAGTACTTC.

Notes on this clone: Germline is not matched at one junction end, which may reflect a read error. The chain recombines TRBV7-9 with TRBJ2-3, with D possibly being TRBD1 (6 bases). The CDR3 is 17 residues long. The germline gives CDR1 SEHNR, CDR2 FQNEAQ (reference sequence). This CDR3 reads CSSSPRTELGATDTQYF. CDR3 bases: TGTTCCAGCAGCCCAAGGACCGAATTGGGGGCCACAGATACGCAGTATTTT.

This clone appeared a few times. The junction departs from germline at one end; a sequencing error may be responsible. This rearrangement joins TRBV7-8 to TRBJ1-5; TRBD1 matches at 7 bases. Germline V gives CDR1 SGHVS, CDR2 FQNEAQ. The CDR3 totals 16 residues. CDR3: CASSIAGQEPGWPQHF. In nucleotides, the CDR3 is TGTGCCAGCAGCATAGCCGGACAGGAGCCGGGGTGGCCCCAGCATTTT.

This sequence joins TRBV5-1 and TRBJ1-1, with TRBD1 as a possible D gene (5 bases). This CDR3 comprises 15 residues. V was pared by 0 bases and J by 3 bases, with 12 bases between. Germline V gene data show CDR1 as SGHRS and CDR2 as YFSETQ. CDR3 nucleotide sequence: TGCGCCAGCAGCTTGGCCCAGGGCGCGGACACTGAAGCTTTCTTT. As protein: CASSLAQGADTEAFF.

The chain carries TRBV7-9 and TRBJ2-3; 9 bases are a match to TRBD1. The CDR3 runs 14 residues. The V and J ends lost 4 bases and 4 bases, in that order; junction bases with no gene match: 3. CDR1 is SEHNR, CDR2 FQNEAQ, per germline (reference sequence). CDR3 sequence: CASSSTGGADTQYF. The CDR3 DNA is TGTGCCAGCAGCTCGACAGGGGGAGCAGATACGCAGTATTTT.

The V gene is TRBV10-1, the J gene TRBJ1-1; 9 bases agree with TRBD1. The CDR3 sequence is 15 residues long. CDR1 WNHNN and CDR2 SYGVQD come from the germline V gene (reference sequence). The V and J ends lost 1 base and 4 bases, in that order; junction bases with no gene match: 4. CDR3 in DNA: TGCGCCAGCAGTGAGTTTGGACAGGGGCCCACTGAAGCTTTCTTT. Protein: CASSEFGQGPTEAFF.

The J gene is TRBJ1-5, the V gene TRBV18, with no clear D. Germline V gene sequence: CDR1 KGHSH, CDR2 LQKENI. The V end lost 3 bases, the J end lost 1 base, and 7 bases lay between the germline ends. The CDR3 covers 14 residues. As DNA, the CDR3 is TGTGCCAGCTCACCGTCAGGAAGCAATCAGCCCCAGCATTTT. It is translated as CASSPSGSNQPQHF.

V gene TRBV15 combines with J gene TRBJ1-3; D is possibly TRBD1 (6 bases). This CDR3 is 16 amino acids long. V was cut by 0 bases and J by 2 bases, with 11 bases left in between. The V gene's germline CDR1 is LNHNV and CDR2 YYDKDF (reference sequence). In DNA, the CDR3 is TGTGCCACCAGCAGAGATCGGGGGGGCACTGGAAACACCATATATTTT. It yields the protein CATSRDRGGTGNTIYF.

The V and J genes are TRBV14 and TRBJ2-7; D not certain. The CDR3 runs 14 residues. Germline V gene data show CDR1 as SGHDN and CDR2 as FVKESK. The germline V and J ends were trimmed by 1 base and 3 bases, with 10 bases remaining between them. The CDR3 loop is CASSQAHSIYEQYF. As DNA, the CDR3 is TGTGCCAGCAGCCAAGCCCACTCTATCTACGAGCAGTACTTC. Based on the CDR3 plus reference TRBV14 and TRBJ2-7, the full variable domain is EAGVTQFPSHSVIEKGQTVTLRCDPISGHDNLYWYRRVMGKEIKFLLHFVKESKQDESGMPNNRFLAERTGGTYSTLKVQPAELEDSGVYFCASSQAHSIYEQYFGPGTRLTVT.

V and J are TRBV11-2 and TRBJ2-2; 13 bases line up with TRBD2. The V and J ends lost 7 bases and 6 bases, in that order; junction bases with no gene match: 11. The CDR3 runs to 17 residues. Germline CDR1 SGHAT, CDR2 FQNNGV. The CDR3 DNA reads TGTGCCAGCAAAGGGACTAGCGGGGTAGGATCGTCCGGGGAGCTGTTTTTT. This codes for CASKGTSGVGSSGELFF.

The chain is built from TRBV28 and TRBJ1-4, with 7 bases fitting TRBD1. Trimming at V came to 6 bases and at J to 4 bases, leaving 14 bases not matched to a gene. The germline V gene encodes CDR1 MDHEN and CDR2 SYDVKM. The CDR3 spans 17 residues. This CDR3 reads CASREGQEGALNEKLFF. CDR3 nucleotide sequence: TGTGCCAGCAGGGAAGGACAGGAGGGGGCCCTTAATGAAAAACTGTTTTTT.

The J gene is TRBJ1-4, the V gene TRBV11-2; 9 bases are a match to TRBD1. Trimming cost V 4 bases and J 2 bases; bases outside gene matches: 5. Germline CDR1 is SGHAT and CDR2 is FQNNGV. This CDR3 has 16 amino acids. The CDR3 spells CASSSGDRATNEKLFF. The DNA of the CDR3 is TGTGCCAGCAGCTCGGGGGACAGGGCGACTAATGAAAAACTGTTTTTT.

The V call is TRBV15, the J call TRBJ2-3, with 7 nucleotides matching TRBD2. The CDR3 is made up of 17 amino acids. Germline CDR1 LNHNV, CDR2 YYDKDF (reference sequence). J was trimmed by 2 bases and V by 1 base; bases with no gene match: 9. CDR3 in amino acids: CATSRVSLAENTDTQYF. As DNA, the CDR3 is TGTGCCACCAGCAGAGTTTCCCTAGCGGAGAACACAGATACGCAGTATTTT.

The V and J genes are TRBV10-1 and TRBJ2-1; 8 nucleotides match TRBD2. Looked up from germline, CDR1 is WNHNN and CDR2 is SYGVQD (reference sequence). This CDR3 has 15 residues. Unmatched junction bases numbered 15, after V lost 8 bases and J lost 9 bases. The CDR3 DNA is TGCGCCAGCCGGGCTAGCGGGCGCCCACCAATTGAGCAGTTCTTC. The encoded protein is CASRASGRPPIEQFF.

The chain employs TRBV27 and TRBJ1-2; D is uncertain. The CDR3 totals 11 residues. V lost 10 bases to trimming and J lost 4 bases, with 10 bases between them. Per the germline V gene, CDR1 is MNHEY and CDR2 is SMNVEV (reference sequence). CDR3 residues: CATLGVYGYTF. In DNA form, the CDR3 reads TGTGCCACCCTCGGGGTCTATGGCTACACCTTC.

This clone was counted a single time. The rearrangement joins TRBV5-6 to TRBJ1-1, with 7 positions matching TRBD1. CDR1 and CDR2 (germline): SGHDT, YYEEEE. The V and J ends lost 8 bases and 0 bases, in that order; junction bases with no gene match: 13. The CDR3 sequence is 16 residues long. The CDR3 DNA follows: TGTGCCAGTAGGGACAGCCAACTACGGATGAACACTGAAGCTTTCTTT. Its translation: CASRDSQLRMNTEAFF.

The chain carries TRBV28 and TRBJ1-2, with 10 bases matching TRBD1. The CDR3 spans 14 residues. Germline V CDR1 and CDR2: MDHEN, SYDVKM. Losses at the gene ends were 4 bases for V and 3 bases for J; bases not matched to a gene: 2. CDR3 sequence (DNA): TGTGCCAGCAGTTCGACAGGGGGCCACTATGGCTACACCTTC. This sequence encodes CASSSTGGHYGYTF.

This clone was seen only a few times. The junction does not match germline at one end; this may be a read error. V is TRBV7-9 and J is TRBJ2-3; D gene ambiguous. The CDR3 extends over 13 amino acids. Germline CDR1 is SEHNR and CDR2 is FQNEAQ (reference sequence). CDR3 protein: CSSSFTGTDTQYF. Here the CDR3 DNA reads TGTTCCAGCAGCTTTACTGGCACAGATACGCAGTATTTT.

J is TRBJ2-5 and V is TRBV7-9; TRBD2 might be the D (5 bases). Germline CDR1 is SEHNR and CDR2 is FQNEAQ (reference sequence). V was cut by 3 bases and J by 1 base, with 9 bases left in between. The CDR3 is 14 residues long. Written as DNA, the CDR3 is TGTGCCAGCAGCTTGCCGGGAAGCCAAGAGACCCAGTACTTC. It translates to CASSLPGSQETQYF.

The J gene is TRBJ1-2, the V gene TRBV10-3; the D gene is possibly TRBD1 (6 bases). Germline lookup yields CDR1 ENHRY and CDR2 SYGVKD. The CDR3 has 17 residues. Trimming removed 0 bases from V and 2 bases from J, with 16 bases in between. The CDR3: CAISESVGRGENYGYTF. The CDR3 DNA reads TGTGCCATCAGTGAGTCGGTGGGCAGGGGCGAAAACTATGGCTACACCTTC.

The chain employs TRBV5-1 and TRBJ2-7, with D possibly TRBD2 on 5 matching bases. The V gene's germline CDR1 is SGHRS and CDR2 YFSETQ. V was pared by 8 bases and J by 0 bases, with 15 bases between. The CDR3 length is 14 residues. CDR3 DNA: TGCGCCAGTTCTACTCGGGGAGTCTCCTACGAGCAGTACTTC. It encodes CASSTRGVSYEQYF.

The gene calls are TRBV5-6 and TRBJ2-3; a possible D gene is TRBD1 (7 bases). V was trimmed by 0 bases and J by 6 bases, leaving 8 bases between them. Germline-derived CDR1 and CDR2 are SGHDT and YYEEEE. The CDR3 spans 13 residues. Here the CDR3 reads CASSLAGGDTQYF. CDR3 bases: TGTGCCAGCAGCTTGGCAGGGGGGGATACGCAGTATTTT.

The chain links TRBV27 to TRBJ2-7, with D maybe TRBD1 (5 bases). Per the germline V gene, CDR1 is MNHEY and CDR2 is SMNVEV (reference sequence). This CDR3 has 12 amino acids. The ends were cut back, 5 bases at V and 6 bases at J, with 11 bases in the middle. The CDR3 bases are TGTGCCAGCAGTAGGGGCCTTCGCGAGCAGTACTTC. Protein product: CASSRGLREQYF.

The chain combines TRBV29-1 with TRBJ1-1, with D maybe TRBD1 (6 bases). CDR3 length: 12 amino acids. CDR1 and CDR2 (germline): SQVTM, ANQGSEA. V was cut by 7 bases and J by 1 base, with 10 bases left in between. The DNA for the CDR3 is TGCAGCGCGGACAGAGAGAACACTGAAGCTTTCTTT. Its protein product is CSADRENTEAFF.

The chain has TRBV7-2 and TRBJ2-1, with 11 nucleotides matching TRBD2. The CDR3 is 17 residues long. With V trimmed by 5 bases and J by 7 bases, 13 bases remained unmatched. The germline V gene has CDR1 SGHTA and CDR2 FQGNSA. CDR3 in amino acids: CASSPRRSGRAGNEQFF. The CDR3 DNA reads as TGTGCCAGCAGCCCGCGTCGTAGCGGGAGGGCCGGAAATGAGCAGTTCTTC. The variable domain in full, completed from reference TRBV7-2 and TRBJ2-1, reads GAGVSQSPSNKVTEKGKDVELRCDPISGHTALYWYRQSLGQGLEFLIYFQGNSAPDKSGLPSDRFSAERTGGSVSTLTIQRTQQEDSAVYLCASSPRRSGRAGNEQFFGPGTRLTVL.

The chain has TRBV5-1 and TRBJ2-7; D may be TRBD2 (5 bases). Germline CDR1 and CDR2: SGHRS and YFSETQ. The CDR3 is 13 residues long. V was shortened by 7 bases and J by 2 bases, with 13 bases between the two germline ends. The CDR3 DNA reads as TGCGCCAGCCGGGCGGACTCAGCCTACGAGCAGTACTTC. Its translation: CASRADSAYEQYF.